One and the same sample provided the 8 T cell receptor beta chains below, sequenced in a study of blood T cell repertoires in COVID-19. Profiling relied on immunoSEQ multiplex PCR, and the TCRdb table lists in-frame clones only, not all of them. The repertoire holds approximately 240,000 clones, with approximately 81% as singletons. Sequencing was performed on peripheral blood. The receptor source for this set is a man aged 45-60 years who had recovered from COVID-19.

This clone occurred once. The chain couples TRBV28 to TRBJ2-5; D call uncertain. Looked up from germline, CDR1 is MDHEN and CDR2 is SYDVKM. V was trimmed by 1 base and J by 5 bases, leaving 5 bases between them. The CDR3 sequence is 12 residues long. In nucleotides, the CDR3 is TGTGCCAGCAGTTTATACGGGGAGACCCAGTACTTC. The encoded protein is CASSLYGETQYF.

This clone has a single count. The chain uses TRBV27 and TRBJ2-7, with D uncertain. Germline-derived CDR1 and CDR2 are MNHEY and SMNVEV (reference sequence). V was trimmed by 2 bases and J by 0 bases, leaving 8 bases between them. CDR3 length: 14 residues. CDR3 nucleotides: TGTGCCAGCAGTTTAAGCGCCAGCTCCTACGAGCAGTACTTC. It yields the protein CASSLSASSYEQYF.

This clone was observed a single time. This chain uses TRBV7-8 with TRBJ1-2, with D unresolved. The CDR3 extends over 13 amino acids. Germline V CDR1 and CDR2: SGHVS, FQNEAQ. Between the trimmed V and J ends, which lost 2 bases and 3 bases, there was a span of 7 bases. CDR3 nucleotide sequence: TGTGCCAGCAGCTTAAGAGTCGACTATGGCTACACCTTC. It is translated as CASSLRVDYGYTF.

V is TRBV2 and J is TRBJ1-5, with 7 nucleotides matching TRBD1. After removal of 6 bases from V and 2 bases from J, the junction contained 7 bases not matched to a gene. This CDR3 comprises 15 residues. The germline V gene has CDR1 SNHLY and CDR2 FYNNEI. This chain's CDR3 is CASRRDSMGNQPQHF. The CDR3 DNA is TGTGCCAGCAGAAGGGACAGTATGGGCAATCAGCCCCAGCATTTT.

This clone was observed a few times. The chain joins TRBV14 to TRBJ2-1; 8 positions agree with TRBD2. The length of the CDR3 is 15 residues. The V segment lost 2 bases and the J segment 2 bases; nucleotides outside the gene matches: 2. From germline, CDR1 is SGHDN and CDR2 FVKESK. As DNA, the CDR3 is TGTGCCAGCAGCCAAACACTAGCGGCCTACAATGAGCAGTTCTTC. Its translation is CASSQTLAAYNEQFF.

The chain combines TRBV28 with TRBJ2-5, with unresolved D. The V gene lost 6 bases and the J gene lost 9 bases, with 8 bases spanning the gap. The CDR3 contains 10 residues. CDR1 and CDR2 from the germline V gene are MDHEN and SYDVKM. The CDR3 DNA reads as TGTGCCAGCAGCCGGTCTGCCCAGTACTTC. Translating it yields CASSRSAQYF.

V usage is TRBV5-4 and J usage is TRBJ2-3; D remains ambiguous. The CDR3 sequence is 13 residues long. Trimming shortened V by 7 bases and J by 4 bases, and 13 bases separated the two germline ends. Germline CDR1 and CDR2: SGHNT and YYREEE (reference sequence). The CDR3 sequence is CASGLRGSDTQYF. The CDR3 DNA is TGTGCCAGCGGTCTGCGAGGCTCAGATACGCAGTATTTT. Using reference TRBV5-4 and TRBJ2-3 for the parts outside the CDR3, the full variable domain is ETGVTQSPTHLIKTRGQQVTLRCSSQSGHNTVSWYQQALGQGPQFIFQYYREEENGRGNFPPRFSGLQFPNYSSELNVNALELDDSALYLCASGLRGSDTQYFGPGTRLTVL.

This rearrangement joins TRBV27 to TRBJ1-1, with no clear D. There are 14 residues in the CDR3. V shed 1 base and J shed 5 bases, with 11 bases lying between them. The germline CDR1 and CDR2 sequences are MNHEY and SMNVEV (reference sequence). CDR3 bases: TGTGCCAGCAGTTTATGGACTGGAGGGACTGAAGCTTTCTTT. Translation: CASSLWTGGTEAFF.